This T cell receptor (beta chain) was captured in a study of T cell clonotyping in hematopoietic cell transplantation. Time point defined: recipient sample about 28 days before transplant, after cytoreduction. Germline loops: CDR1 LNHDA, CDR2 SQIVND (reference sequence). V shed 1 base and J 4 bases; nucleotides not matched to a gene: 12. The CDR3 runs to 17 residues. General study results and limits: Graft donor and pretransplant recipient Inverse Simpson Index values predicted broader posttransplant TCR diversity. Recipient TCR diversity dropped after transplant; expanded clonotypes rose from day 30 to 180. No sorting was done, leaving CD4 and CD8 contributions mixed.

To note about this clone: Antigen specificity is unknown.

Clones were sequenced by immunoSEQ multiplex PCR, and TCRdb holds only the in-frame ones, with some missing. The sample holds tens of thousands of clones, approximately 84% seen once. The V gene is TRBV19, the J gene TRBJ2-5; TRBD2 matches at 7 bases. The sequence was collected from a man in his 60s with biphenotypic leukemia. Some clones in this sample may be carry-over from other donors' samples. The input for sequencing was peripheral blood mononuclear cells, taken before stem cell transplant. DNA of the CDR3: TGTGCCAGTAGTATAGGCCTAGCGGATACATGGGGAGAGACCCAGTACTTC. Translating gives CASSIGLADTWGETQYF.